This T cell receptor (beta chain) was sequenced in a study of cytomegalovirus exposure and HLA in healthy donors. About this clone itself: Other nucleotide sequences in the sample specify the same CDR3.

The CDR3 runs 14 residues. Germline assignment: CDR1 SGHRS and CDR2 YFSETQ. Trimming cost V 4 bases and J 2 bases; bases outside gene matches: 3. PCR used 60 Vbeta primers and 13 Jbeta primers. Sequenced by immunoSEQ multiplex PCR; TCRdb stores in-frame clones only, minus some. The sample comprises around 300,000 clones, roughly two thirds of which are singletons, and about 2.1% rests with the top ten. V gene TRBV5-1 combines with J gene TRBJ1-3, with TRBD1 matching over 7 bases. This receptor was taken from a female donor in good health and CMV-seronegative. The source material was PBMCs. CDR3 DNA: TGCGCCAGCAGCACAGGGGAGGCTGGAAACACCATATATTTT. Translated: CASSTGEAGNTIYF. The entire variable domain, with the rest obtained from reference TRBV5-1 and TRBJ1-3, is as follows: KAGVTQTPRYLIKTRGQQVTLSCSPISGHRSVSWYQQTPGQGLQFLFEYFSETQRNKGNFPGRFSGRQFSNSRSEMNVSTLELGDSALYLCASSTGEAGNTIYFGEGSWLTVV.